Sequencing of this T cell receptor beta chain was carried out in a study of blood T cell repertoires in COVID-19. Looking at the study overall: Nucleic acid was either cDNA or gDNA, and it came from T cells, B-cell-depleted T cells, or PBMCs.

In the original workflow: It was from reference gene primer amplification that nucleated cell counts were estimated. Measured with immunoSEQ multiplex PCR; TCRdb has only the in-frame clones, and not every one. The DNA gave D and trimming, while V, J and clone size come from that table. The top ten clones hold under 35% of a sample with under 95,000 clones, approximately 80% of them seen once. This CDR3 spans 13 amino acids. Trimming removed 7 bases from V and 3 bases from J, with 12 bases in between. Germline V gene sequence: CDR1 SNHLY, CDR2 FYNNEI. This clone has a single count. This clonotype was obtained from a woman aged 80 or over with active or convalescent COVID-19. The chain carries TRBV2 and TRBJ2-5; no clear D. The sample taken for sequencing was peripheral blood. The CDR3 nucleotides read TGTGCCAGCATGAGAGGAGCCGAAGAGACCCAGTACTTC. Translation gives CASMRGAEETQYF.